This T cell receptor beta chain stems from a study of CD8+ T cells in alopecia areata. Notes on the study in general: Sequenced scalp T cells also include alphabeta T cells resident in normal skin. It was less clear whether patients shared TCRs than it was in mice, possibly because of HLA.

The CDR3 is 15 amino acids. J gave up 2 bases and V 3 bases, and 5 bases lay outside the gene matches. Germline loops: CDR1 LGHNA, CDR2 YSLEER. Alopecia areata patients gave lesional scalp punch biopsies and peripheral blood samples. Of note for this clone: Its antigen is unidentified.

Isolated RNA was reverse transcribed into cDNA used as the sequencing template. The repertoire was sequenced with immunoSEQ multiplex PCR; TCRdb's copy has only in-frame clones and lacks some. The table lists 50,000 to 70,000 clones, 44% of them singletons, with roughly 51% in the top ten. The TCR comes from a human donor with alopecia areata. V gene TRBV4-3 combines with J gene TRBJ2-7; TRBD1 matches at 9 bases. Sequencing input: NKG2D-low CD8+ T cells sorted from blood. CDR3 coding DNA: TGCGCCAGCAGCCAGGGACAGGGTTCACCCTACGAGCAGTACTTC. Encoded protein: CASSQGQGSPYEQYF.